This T cell receptor beta chain appears in the sequencing data of a study of blood T cell repertoires in COVID-19 (TCRdb year 2020). At the level of the whole study: Collaborator samples came from the United States, Italy and Spain and covered acute and convalescent phases of COVID-19. The samples were drawn from two sources: the first 160 participants of the ongoing ImmuneRACE study, and 950 to 1,500 subjects contributed by 6 global collaborators. The dataset comprised deeply sampled blood TCRbeta repertoires from subjects exposed to, actively infected with, or recovered from COVID-19. Sample metadata almost always included a de-identified subject ID, COVID-19 status, age in years and sex. Where available, HLA class I and class II types were obtained from metadata supplied by the sample provider rather than from assay-based typing. The prospective study material was composed of cDNA or gDNA derived from T cells, B-cell-depleted T cells, or PBMCs. A freely available public database, intended as a resource for researchers studying the immune response to SARS-CoV-2, is where the repertoires were released.

TCRbeta CDR3 regions were amplified from genomic DNA using the immunoSEQ Assay, a bias-controlled multiplex PCR. The study's own analysis went as follows. The number of nucleated cells in each sample was estimated from the amplification of reference gene primers within the assay. Sequence reads were collapsed and filtered to measure the absolute abundance of every unique TCRbeta CDR3 rearrangement. For each sample, productive Simpson clonality was calculated by taking the square root of Simpson's diversity index across productive rearrangements. Drawn from immuneACCESS, this table holds only the in-frame rearrangements with V and J called that TCRdb kept. Clones are partly lost; checked studies trace under half to an unresolved V gene and leave the rest unexplained. That table is the source of V, J and clone size, and D and trimming were worked out from the DNA. Recorded for this sample are about 190,000 clones; around 83% of them occurred a single time. Together, the top ten hold 6% to 7% of the sample.

On this clone: The antigen it binds to is not known. No per-base quality is available; no much larger clone lies one base away.

The paper's findings and limits, for the study overall: Clinical and demographic metadata were provided uncurated, with the amount varying by source and participant.

Collaborating institutions collected whole blood in K2EDTA tubes following their own protocols. For TCRbeta analysis, collaborators shipped samples as frozen whole blood, isolated PBMCs, or DNA extracted from either of those sample types. The clonotype was recovered from a woman aged 40 to 50 with acute or convalescent COVID-19. The sample taken for sequencing was peripheral blood.

This receptor carries the CDR3 CASSPQLQGTYSNQPQHF. At the DNA level, the sequence is TGTGCCAGCAGTCCCCAACTACAGGGAACTTATAGCAATCAGCCCCAGCATTTT. Recombination joined TRBV27 with TRBJ1-5; TRBD1 is perhaps the D gene, given 6 matching bases. Trimming removed 5 bases from V and 0 bases from J, leaving 20 bases between the germline ends. In the germline V gene (reference sequence), CDR1 corresponds to MNHEY and CDR2 to SMNVEV. The CDR3 runs 18 amino acids, cysteine and phenylalanine included. Solely the CDR3 DNA is kept, with 54 bases framed from the first base.